Below are 24 T cell receptor beta chains sequenced from a single sample in a study of blood T cell repertoires in COVID-19. Assay: immunoSEQ multiplex PCR; the TCRdb copy retains only in-frame clones and omits some. The sample has about 160,000 clones, approximately 81% seen once; the top ten hold around 1.1%. Sequencing was performed on peripheral blood. The receptors stem from a man in his forties with acute or convalescent COVID-19.

The chain has TRBV5-1 and TRBJ1-5; D perhaps matches TRBD1 (5 bases). V was pared by 0 bases and J by 7 bases, with 8 bases between. CDR1 is SGHRS, CDR2 YFSETQ, per germline. CDR3 length: 13 amino acids. The CDR3 protein is CASSLDGGQPQHF. DNA of the CDR3: TGCGCCAGCAGCTTGGATGGGGGGCAGCCCCAGCATTTT.

V gene TRBV4-3 combines with J gene TRBJ2-3, with 11 bases that match TRBD2. CDR3 length equals 16 residues. Germline CDR1 is LGHNA and CDR2 is YSLEER. V dropped 1 base and J dropped 8; count of bases not matched to a gene: 8. As DNA, the CDR3 is TGCGCCAGCAGCCAAGGTAGCGGGGGGGTCCTCGGTACGCAGTATTTT. This gives the protein CASSQGSGGVLGTQYF.

This clone was detected only once. J is TRBJ2-3 and V is TRBV7-6; 8 nucleotides line up with TRBD2. Germline-derived CDR1 and CDR2 are SGHVS and FNYEAQ. The CDR3 spans 16 residues. J was trimmed by 1 base and V by 5 bases; bases with no gene match: 8. This chain's CDR3 is CASSAHRAGGTDTQYF. CDR3 coding DNA: TGTGCCAGCAGCGCCCATCGAGCGGGGGGCACAGATACGCAGTATTTT.

The CDR3 region is CASGLDTGDEQYF. As DNA, the CDR3 is TGTGCTAGTGGTTTGGACACAGGGGACGAGCAGTACTTC. The rearrangement links TRBV12-5 to TRBJ2-7; 7 bases align to TRBD1. Per the germline V gene, CDR1 is LGHNT and CDR2 is FRNRAP. The trim removed 1 base at V and 5 bases at J, leaving 2 bases unmatched. The CDR3 has 13 amino acids.

This rearrangement joins TRBV15 to TRBJ2-1; D possibly corresponds to TRBD2 (6 bases). CDR3 length: 16 residues. Germline loops: CDR1 LNHNV, CDR2 YYDKDF (reference sequence). Trimming pared 4 bases from V and 5 bases from J, leaving 18 bases between. Here the CDR3 reads CATSIRPLGGDNEQFF. In DNA form, the CDR3 reads TGTGCCACCAGCATCCGACCCTTGGGGGGTGACAATGAGCAGTTCTTC.

The CDR3 coding sequence is TGTGCCAGCAGTCGTGGACAGGTTAACACTGAAGCTTTCTTT. It yields the protein CASSRGQVNTEAFF. The genes are TRBV5-4 and TRBJ1-1; 7 bases fit TRBD1. CDR3 length equals 14 residues. With 5 bases clipped from V and 2 bases from J, the junction kept 6 bases outside the gene matches. Per the germline V gene, CDR1 is SGHNT and CDR2 is YYREEE (reference sequence).

This rearrangement joins TRBV13 to TRBJ1-2, with 10 bases that match TRBD1. This CDR3 has 15 amino acids. V lost 5 bases and J lost 8; bases outside the gene matches: 11. Germline V gene data show CDR1 as PRHDT and CDR2 as FYEKMQ (reference sequence). DNA of the CDR3: TGTGCCAGCAGCCCCCAGGGACAGGGGCGTACCGGCTACACCTTC. Protein sequence: CASSPQGQGRTGYTF.

The V gene is TRBV5-1, the J gene TRBJ1-1, with D perhaps TRBD1 (6 bases). V was shortened by 3 bases and J by 4 bases, with 13 bases between the two germline ends. The germline V gene has CDR1 SGHRS and CDR2 YFSETQ. This CDR3 contains 14 residues. This CDR3 reads CASSSQGIGTEAFF. For the CDR3, the DNA is TGCGCCAGCAGCTCCCAGGGGATAGGCACTGAAGCTTTCTTT.

The rearrangement joins TRBV30 to TRBJ2-5; D unclear. The CDR3 extends over 11 amino acids. Deletions cut 1 base from V and 6 bases from J, with 6 bases between. Germline CDR1 GTSNPN, CDR2 SVGIG (reference sequence). The CDR3 DNA reads as TGTGCCTGGAGTGGAGACAAGACCCAGTACTTC. It is translated as CAWSGDKTQYF.

The chain links TRBV4-1 to TRBJ2-1; 8 bases map to TRBD2. V lost 4 bases, J lost 7 bases, and 12 bases stayed unmatched. This CDR3 has 16 residues. Germline values: CDR1 MGHRA, CDR2 YSYEKL. The CDR3 protein is CASSPIHGGARNEQFF. The CDR3 DNA is TGCGCCAGCAGCCCAATTCACGGGGGGGCCAGGAATGAGCAGTTCTTC.

The DNA for the CDR3 is TGTGCCAGCAGCGTAGCGGGGGGAGGTAATTCACCCCTCCACTTT. Its protein is CASSVAGGGNSPLHF. The V gene is TRBV9, the J gene TRBJ1-6; perhaps TRBD1 as D (5 bases). With 0 bases removed from V and 6 bases from J, the gap between germline ends came to 10 bases. This CDR3 has 15 residues. CDR1 SGDLS and CDR2 YYNGEE come from the germline V gene.

The rearrangement joins TRBV2 to TRBJ2-1, with 8 bases lining up with TRBD1. The CDR3 spans 14 residues. Germline V gene lookup returns CDR1 SNHLY and CDR2 FYNNEI. V gave up 7 bases and J gave up 2 bases; unmatched junction bases: 4. Here the CDR3 reads CASTADRAYNEQFF. CDR3 in DNA: TGTGCCAGCACCGCGGACAGGGCCTACAATGAGCAGTTCTTC.

This clone is a singleton in its sample. The J gene is TRBJ1-3, the V gene TRBV5-1; TRBD1 might be the D (6 bases). CDR1 is SGHRS, CDR2 YFSETQ, per germline. The V end was cut by 4 bases, the J end by 1 base, with 9 bases between. The length of the CDR3 is 14 residues. In nucleotides, the CDR3 is TGCGCCAGCAGCGCAGACAGGTCTGGAAACACCATATATTTT. Translated: CASSADRSGNTIYF.

The chain combines TRBV19 with TRBJ2-7; 7 positions match TRBD1. This CDR3 spans 15 amino acids. Trimming took 4 bases from V and 3 from J; bases not matched to a gene: 9. The germline CDR1 and CDR2 sequences are LNHDA and SQIVND (reference sequence). The CDR3 DNA reads TGTGCCAGTAGTACCTTACAGGGGTTGGGCTACGAGCAGTACTTC. It codes for CASSTLQGLGYEQYF.

This clone was counted between two and nine times. The chain couples TRBV15 to TRBJ1-2; TRBD1 aligns across 7 bases. Unmatched junction bases numbered 4, after V lost 5 bases and J lost 4 bases. The CDR3 has 13 amino acids. Germline CDR1 reads LNHNV; CDR2 reads YYDKDF (reference sequence). CDR3 loop: CATSGTERYGYTF. The CDR3 bases are TGTGCCACCAGCGGGACAGAACGCTATGGCTACACCTTC.

The V call is TRBV6-5, the J call TRBJ2-5; TRBD1 might be the D (6 bases). The germline gives CDR1 MNHEY, CDR2 SVGAGI. V was trimmed by 5 bases and J by 5 bases, leaving 15 bases between them. The CDR3 has 14 residues. The CDR3 DNA is TGTGCCAGCAGTCCGGGACAAAATACGGAGACCCAGTACTTC. Its protein is CASSPGQNTETQYF.

The chain joins TRBV28 to TRBJ2-2; D not certain. CDR3 size: 14 residues. CDR1 MDHEN and CDR2 SYDVKM come from the germline V gene. With 1 base removed from V and 6 bases from J, the gap between germline ends came to 9 bases. CDR3 DNA: TGTGCCAGCAGTTTATTCCGAGAATCCGGGGAGCTGTTTTTT. Its translation is CASSLFRESGELFF.

The chain is built from TRBV6-6 and TRBJ2-3; 9 positions match TRBD2. This CDR3 contains 16 residues. V was pared by 5 bases and J by 2 bases, with 8 bases of the junction left unmatched. Germline CDR1 and CDR2: MNHNY and SVGAGI (reference sequence). As DNA, the CDR3 is TGTGCCAGCAGTAGTAAGGGCGGGGGGGTCACAGATACGCAGTATTTT. Its protein is CASSSKGGGVTDTQYF.

The rearrangement joins TRBV5-1 to TRBJ2-4; D is possibly TRBD1 (5 bases). V lost 0 bases and J 0 bases, leaving 19 bases between the germline ends. Germline lookup yields CDR1 SGHRS and CDR2 YFSETQ. The CDR3 is made up of 19 amino acids. CDR3: CASSLEGVGQGSAKNIQYF. CDR3 nucleotide sequence: TGCGCCAGCAGCTTGGAAGGCGTGGGGCAGGGATCAGCCAAAAACATTCAGTACTTC. The variable domain in full, with the rest retrieved from reference TRBV5-1 and TRBJ2-4, is KAGVTQTPRYLIKTRGQQVTLSCSPISGHRSVSWYQQTPGQGLQFLFEYFSETQRNKGNFPGRFSGRQFSNSRSEMNVSTLELGDSALYLCASSLEGVGQGSAKNIQYFGAGTRLSVL.

This chain links TRBV28 with TRBJ1-3; D unclear. V lost 1 base and J lost 4, with 5 bases in between. The CDR3 contains 13 residues. The germline V gene encodes CDR1 MDHEN and CDR2 SYDVKM. The CDR3 coding sequence is TGTGCCAGCAGTTTATTTATCGGAAACACCATATATTTT. Translating it yields CASSLFIGNTIYF.

The V gene is TRBV29-1, the J gene TRBJ2-3, with D unclear. The V and J ends lost 7 bases and 6 bases respectively, with 8 bases between them. Germline lookup yields CDR1 SQVTM and CDR2 ANQGSEA. The CDR3 contains 10 residues. The CDR3 nucleotides read TGCAGCGCTCGTTCCGATACGCAGTATTTT. Amino acids: CSARSDTQYF.

This sequence joins TRBV4-3 and TRBJ1-1, with D perhaps matching TRBD1 (6 bases). This CDR3 spans 15 amino acids. The V gene's germline CDR1 is LGHNA and CDR2 YSLEER. The germline V and J ends were trimmed by 2 bases and 1 base, with 11 bases remaining between them. CDR3 sequence reads: CASSQNRDWNTEAFF. CDR3 in DNA: TGCGCCAGCAGCCAAAACAGGGATTGGAACACTGAAGCTTTCTTT.

J is TRBJ1-2 and V is TRBV3-1 (or the pseudogene TRBV3-2), with a possible D match to TRBD1 (5 bases). Trimming took 4 bases from V and 7 from J, leaving 10 bases between them. Germline CDR1 reads LGHDT; CDR2 reads YNNKEL (reference sequence). The CDR3 loop spans 12 amino acids. The CDR3 DNA reads as TGTGCCAGCAGCCTGCCTAGGGGTGGCTACACCTTC. Translation: CASSLPRGGYTF.

With respect to this clone: The same CDR3 can be traced to other DNA sequences in this sample. V and J are TRBV18 and TRBJ1-1, with a possible D match to TRBD1 (5 bases). The V and J ends lost 5 bases and 0 bases respectively, with 19 bases between them. Germline loops: CDR1 KGHSH, CDR2 LQKENI. This CDR3 has 17 amino acids. CDR3 coding DNA: TGTGCCAGCTCAGCCACCGCTGACAGACCCTTGAACACTGAAGCTTTCTTT. Its protein product is CASSATADRPLNTEAFF. The variable domain in full, with the rest retrieved from reference TRBV18 and TRBJ1-1, is NAGVMQNPRHLVRRRGQEARLRCSPMKGHSHVYWYRQLPEEGLKFMVYLQKENIIDESGMPKERFSAEFPKEGPSILRIQQVVRGDSAAYFCASSATADRPLNTEAFFGQGTRLTVV.